This T cell receptor beta chain was sequenced in a study of breast tumors, draining lymph nodes, adjacent tissues. General study findings and limits: That most tumor T cells come from lymph nodes remained unproven. Tumor TCR diversity was below lymph nodes but above nontumor tissue. Findings are consistent with lymph node origin and intratumoral expansion of most tumor T cells.

With regard to this clonotype: The antigen is undetermined.

Between the trimmed V and J ends, which lost 7 bases and 3 bases, there was a span of 7 bases. Looked up from germline, CDR1 is MNHEY and CDR2 is SVGAGI. The CDR3 contains 11 residues. MiXCR, applied by TCRdb to the multiplex PCR reads, yields one record per CDR3 protein. The sample has around 150,000 distinct CDR3 sequences, about 33% seen once; the top ten hold about 2.3%. Axillary draining lymph nodes of breast cancer patients supplied the node samples. The receptor's source is a female donor with breast cancer. Some clones in this sample may be carry-over from other donors' samples. The rearrangement joins TRBV6-5 to TRBJ2-7; D gene unclear. Sequencing was carried out using axillary lymph node tissue. The CDR3 sequence is CASNWRYEQYF. CDR3 sequence (DNA): TGTGCCAGCAACTGGCGCTACGAGCAGTACTTC.